This T cell receptor beta chain was sequenced for a study of shared clonotypes between healthy human individuals. All participating donors were Caucasian adults from Nashville, Tennessee. This clone is a singleton in its sample. Its specificity is not known. General study findings and limits: Researchers sampled blood only, noting tissue repertoires likely differ. Enrolling few donors narrowed the genetic and exposure-history diversity that was represented.

Profiled with immunoSEQ multiplex PCR; TCRdb holds only in-frame clones, not every one. In the table there are roughly 450,000 clones, about four fifths of which are singletons. Trimming pared 8 bases from V and 2 bases from J, leaving 16 bases between. Germline V CDR1 and CDR2: LNHNV, YYDKDF (reference sequence). The CDR3 is made up of 14 amino acids. This clonotype was sampled from a middle-aged woman in good health. Some clones in this sample may be carry-over from other donors' samples. The material sequenced was PBMCs. The chain employs TRBV15 and TRBJ2-7; no clear D. The CDR3 coding sequence is TGTGCCACCGGGCCTTCGGACCTCCCCTACGAGCAGTACTTC. It translates to CATGPSDLPYEQYF.